This passage covers 4 T cell receptor beta chains from one sample sequenced in a study of vaccination and CD4 T cells after COVID-19. TCRdb used MiXCR to reprocess the PCR reads, holding one entry per CDR3 protein. The sample gives approximately 36,000 distinct CDR3 sequences, around 35% of which show up once; under 6.5% is in the top ten. Stated time point: late sampling 161 to 241 days after vaccination in a few convalescent patients. Sample: CD4+ T cells from blood, taken about 7 months after SARS-CoV-2 vaccination. The receptors stem from a human donor who had recovered from COVID-19.

In this sample, this clonotype turned up a few times. This chain uses TRBV27 with TRBJ2-5, with D possibly TRBD2 on 5 matching bases. The V and J ends lost 2 bases and 5 bases respectively, with 15 bases between them. Germline V gene lookup returns CDR1 MNHEY and CDR2 SMNVEV (reference sequence). This CDR3 has 15 residues. The CDR3 sequence is CASSLGQPGGETQYF. CDR3 sequence (DNA): TGTGCCAGCAGTTTAGGGCAGCCCGGCGGGGAGACCCAGTACTTC.

This clonotype was detected only once. This chain connects TRBV19 to TRBJ2-3, with D perhaps matching TRBD2 (6 bases). The germline gives CDR1 LNHDA, CDR2 SQIVND (reference sequence). V lost 3 bases and J lost 1, with 14 bases in between. The length of the CDR3 is 16 residues. The CDR3, as DNA: TGTGCCAGTAGTATGAGGGAAGGGACTGGCACAGATACGCAGTATTTT. Translating it yields CASSMREGTGTDTQYF.

There are a few counts of this clonotype. The chain combines TRBV27 with TRBJ2-7; no reliable D call. The CDR3 has 14 residues. The ends were cut back, 6 bases at V and 1 base at J, with 13 bases in the middle. The germline gives CDR1 MNHEY, CDR2 SMNVEV (reference sequence). The CDR3, as DNA: TGTGCCAGCAGGTTGTGGGTCGGGTCCTACGAGCAGTACTTC. Translation: CASRLWVGSYEQYF.

This clonotype was seen more than once but under ten times. CDR3 in DNA: TGTGCCAGCAGCTTAGGCCACATCGGCACCGGGGAGCTGTTTTTT. Encoded protein: CASSLGHIGTGELFF. The V gene is TRBV7-9, the J gene TRBJ2-2, with no clear D. Trimming took off 1 base at V and 4 bases at J, with 10 bases between the two ends. The CDR3 has 15 residues. Germline CDR1 and CDR2: SEHNR and FQNEAQ (reference sequence).